The entry that follows covers one TCR beta chain sequence. Combining a sample-barcoded 5' primer with a J-beta primer mix, a second PCR ran for about 7 to 11 cycles. One entry per CDR3 protein, called by TCRdb with MiXCR from the 5' RACE reads. This table has 1.8 million or so distinct CDR3 sequences, approximately 39% appearing once. The data are from a study of blood T cells in healthy people across ages. The germline V gene encodes CDR1 SGHRS and CDR2 YFSETQ. The CDR3 has 14 residues. V was cut by 1 base and J by 7 bases, with 14 bases left in between. Specimen: blood. The sequence was collected from a human donor in good health. V gene TRBV5-1 combines with J gene TRBJ2-5; the D gene is possibly TRBD2 (5 bases). In DNA, the CDR3 is TGCGCCAGCAGCTTGCGGCAGACTGAGGGGACCCAGTACTTC. This translates into CASSLRQTEGTQYF.